The rows below give T cell receptor beta chains drawn from one sample of a study of T cell responses to AZD1222 COVID-19 vaccine. Some clones are missing from TCRdb's copy, which holds only in-frame ones; the method was immunoSEQ multiplex PCR. The sample gives 130,000 to 150,000 clones, over 85% of which show up once; roughly 1.8% is in the top ten. Here the sequenced sample was peripheral blood, taken on day 0 of AZD1222 vaccination. These receptors were taken from an adult in good health. Both conserved end residues are part of each CDR3. A D gene is named only where the DNA matches it firmly. Expanded clones get a size class; other rows say once, few or many, or leave the size out.

j_call: TRBJ2-5; clone_size: .; v_call: TRBV5-1; d_call: .; cdr3_aa: CASSFGLEETQYF; cdr3_nt: TGCGCCAGCAGCTTCGGGCTGGAAGAGACCCAGTACTTC
j_call: TRBJ1-1; clone_size: once; v_call: TRBV30; d_call: TRBD1; cdr3_aa: CAWSLTSGTGEPEAFF; cdr3_nt: TGTGCCTGGAGTCTCACTTCCGGGACAGGGGAGCCTGAAGCTTTCTTT
j_call: TRBJ2-7; clone_size: .; v_call: TRBV5-1; d_call: TRBD2; cdr3_aa: CASSLGVSGSYSYEQYF; cdr3_nt: TGCGCCAGCAGCTTGGGGGTTAGCGGGAGTTACTCCTACGAGCAGTACTTC
j_call: TRBJ2-7; clone_size: .; v_call: TRBV10-1; d_call: TRBD2; cdr3_aa: CASSPEREGSYEQYF; cdr3_nt: TGCGCCAGCAGTCCCGAGCGGGAGGGCAGCTACGAGCAGTACTTC
j_call: TRBJ1-1; clone_size: .; v_call: TRBV5-4; d_call: .; cdr3_aa: CASSLVGQPRDTEAFF; cdr3_nt: TGTGCCAGCAGCTTGGTCGGACAGCCGAGGGACACTGAAGCTTTCTTT
j_call: TRBJ2-2; clone_size: .; v_call: TRBV12-3/TRBV12-4; d_call: .; cdr3_aa: CASRPNTGELFF; cdr3_nt: TGTGCCAGCAGACCGAACACCGGGGAGCTGTTTTTT
j_call: TRBJ2-5; clone_size: .; v_call: TRBV5-1; d_call: .; cdr3_aa: CASSDPDFQETQYF; cdr3_nt: TGCGCCAGCAGCGATCCGGACTTCCAAGAGACCCAGTACTTC
j_call: TRBJ2-1; clone_size: once; v_call: TRBV6-1; d_call: .; cdr3_aa: CASSDQRNDEQFF; cdr3_nt: TGTGCCAGCAGTGATCAGCGTAACGATGAGCAGTTCTTC
j_call: TRBJ2-5; clone_size: .; v_call: TRBV5-4; d_call: .; cdr3_aa: CASSAQQKQETQYF; cdr3_nt: TGTGCCAGCAGCGCTCAACAGAAACAAGAGACCCAGTACTTC
j_call: TRBJ2-1; clone_size: .; v_call: TRBV27; d_call: .; cdr3_aa: CASSGARGRFFNEQFF; cdr3_nt: TGTGCCAGCAGCGGCGCGCGGGGGCGCTTTTTCAATGAGCAGTTCTTC
j_call: TRBJ2-3; clone_size: .; v_call: TRBV5-1; d_call: .; cdr3_aa: CASSKETDTQYF; cdr3_nt: TGCGCCAGCAGCAAAGAAACAGATACGCAGTATTTT
j_call: TRBJ1-1; clone_size: .; v_call: TRBV28; d_call: .; cdr3_aa: CASRGPPGAEAFF; cdr3_nt: TGTGCCAGCAGAGGTCCCCCTGGGGCTGAAGCTTTCTTT
j_call: TRBJ1-1; clone_size: .; v_call: TRBV9; d_call: .; cdr3_aa: CASSDLTENTEAFF; cdr3_nt: TGTGCCAGCAGCGACTTGACAGAGAACACTGAAGCTTTCTTT
j_call: TRBJ2-2; clone_size: once; v_call: TRBV6-4; d_call: .; cdr3_aa: CAIREGDLNTGELFF; cdr3_nt: TGTGCCATTCGAGAAGGGGACCTTAACACCGGGGAGCTGTTTTTT
j_call: TRBJ2-1; clone_size: .; v_call: TRBV6-2/TRBV6-3; d_call: .; cdr3_aa: CASSYSILVYNEQFF; cdr3_nt: TGTGCCAGCAGTTACTCGATACTCGTTTACAATGAGCAGTTCTTC
j_call: TRBJ1-4; clone_size: .; v_call: TRBV5-1; d_call: .; cdr3_aa: CASSEPGGQRLFF; cdr3_nt: TGCGCCAGCAGCGAACCGGGTGGACAACGACTGTTTTTT
j_call: TRBJ2-7; clone_size: .; v_call: TRBV5-1; d_call: .; cdr3_aa: CASSLEVGSYEQYF; cdr3_nt: TGCGCCAGCAGCTTGGAGGTGGGGTCCTACGAGCAGTACTTC
j_call: TRBJ2-2; clone_size: .; v_call: TRBV9; d_call: TRBD2; cdr3_aa: CASSPLAGDTGELFF; cdr3_nt: TGTGCCAGCAGCCCACTAGCGGGAGACACCGGGGAGCTGTTTTTT
j_call: TRBJ1-1; clone_size: .; v_call: TRBV5-4; d_call: .; cdr3_aa: CASSSKGSTGEAFF; cdr3_nt: TGTGCCAGCAGCTCCAAGGGGTCGACCGGGGAAGCTTTCTTT
j_call: TRBJ1-4; clone_size: .; v_call: TRBV19; d_call: TRBD1; cdr3_aa: CASSALTGSGEKLFF; cdr3_nt: TGTGCCAGTAGTGCTTTGACAGGGAGCGGTGAAAAACTGTTTTTT
j_call: TRBJ2-2; clone_size: .; v_call: TRBV3-1/TRBV3-2; d_call: .; cdr3_aa: CASRAISPPGTGELFF; cdr3_nt: TGTGCCAGCAGGGCAATATCCCCGCCGGGGACCGGGGAGCTGTTTTTT
j_call: TRBJ1-1; clone_size: .; v_call: TRBV5-1; d_call: .; cdr3_aa: CASSLIPAGRTEAFF; cdr3_nt: TGCGCCAGCAGCTTAATACCCGCCGGCCGCACTGAAGCTTTCTTT
j_call: TRBJ1-1; clone_size: .; v_call: TRBV19; d_call: TRBD1; cdr3_aa: CASSAPTGPEAFF; cdr3_nt: TGTGCCAGTAGTGCCCCGACAGGGCCTGAAGCTTTCTTT
j_call: TRBJ2-3; clone_size: once; v_call: TRBV27; d_call: .; cdr3_aa: CASSPAGKPDTQYF; cdr3_nt: TGTGCCAGCAGTCCCGCGGGGAAGCCAGATACGCAGTATTTT
j_call: TRBJ2-1; clone_size: .; v_call: TRBV6-5; d_call: .; cdr3_aa: CASSSRGTYNEQFF; cdr3_nt: TGTGCCAGCAGTTCTCGGGGGACCTACAATGAGCAGTTCTTC
j_call: TRBJ2-3; clone_size: .; v_call: TRBV10-3; d_call: TRBD2; cdr3_aa: CAISTSGRTDTQYF; cdr3_nt: TGTGCCATCAGTACTAGCGGGAGGACAGATACGCAGTATTTT
j_call: TRBJ1-2; clone_size: .; v_call: TRBV7-9; d_call: TRBD1; cdr3_aa: CASSPQGDSYGYTF; cdr3_nt: TGTGCCAGCAGCCCCCAGGGGGACAGCTATGGCTACACCTTC
j_call: TRBJ2-3; clone_size: few; v_call: TRBV5-1; d_call: TRBD2; cdr3_aa: CASSLSGRAEVRQYF; cdr3_nt: TGCGCCAGCAGTTTGAGCGGGAGGGCCGAAGTAAGGCAGTATTTT
j_call: TRBJ1-5; clone_size: .; v_call: TRBV6-1; d_call: .; cdr3_aa: CASSEGAGRGRGPQHF; cdr3_nt: TGTGCCAGCAGTGAAGGAGCCGGTAGGGGACGGGGGCCCCAGCATTTT
j_call: TRBJ2-1; clone_size: .; v_call: TRBV6-5; d_call: .; cdr3_aa: CASSLGASSYNEQFF; cdr3_nt: TGTGCCAGCAGTTTAGGCGCAAGCTCCTACAATGAGCAGTTCTTC
j_call: TRBJ2-2; clone_size: .; v_call: TRBV12-3/TRBV12-4; d_call: .; cdr3_aa: CASKFQGTGELFF; cdr3_nt: TGTGCCAGCAAGTTTCAGGGCACCGGGGAGCTGTTTTTT
j_call: TRBJ1-1; clone_size: once; v_call: TRBV5-1; d_call: TRBD1; cdr3_aa: CASSWGQGRTEAFF; cdr3_nt: TGCGCCAGCAGCTGGGGACAGGGGCGCACTGAAGCTTTCTTT
j_call: TRBJ2-7; clone_size: .; v_call: TRBV27; d_call: TRBD2; cdr3_aa: CASSLGGSSYEQYF; cdr3_nt: TGTGCCAGCAGTTTAGGCGGGAGCTCCTACGAGCAGTACTTC
j_call: TRBJ1-5; clone_size: .; v_call: TRBV4-1; d_call: .; cdr3_aa: CASSHSGDEHPNQPQHF; cdr3_nt: TGCGCCAGCAGCCACTCCGGGGATGAACACCCTAATCAGCCCCAGCATTTT
j_call: TRBJ1-2; clone_size: .; v_call: TRBV19; d_call: TRBD1; cdr3_aa: CASSPTLGQRYGYTF; cdr3_nt: TGTGCCAGTAGTCCTACTCTGGGACAGCGCTATGGCTACACCTTC
j_call: TRBJ1-4; clone_size: .; v_call: TRBV5-6; d_call: .; cdr3_aa: CASSLGNWEKLFF; cdr3_nt: TGTGCCAGCAGCTTGGGGAATTGGGAAAAACTGTTTTTT
j_call: TRBJ1-5; clone_size: .; v_call: TRBV28; d_call: TRBD1; cdr3_aa: CASSLGQGSQPQHF; cdr3_nt: TGTGCCAGCAGTTTAGGACAGGGGTCTCAGCCCCAGCATTTT
j_call: TRBJ2-1; clone_size: .; v_call: TRBV9; d_call: .; cdr3_aa: CASSVYGSYNEQFF; cdr3_nt: TGTGCCAGCAGTGTCTACGGGTCCTACAATGAGCAGTTCTTC
j_call: TRBJ1-3; clone_size: .; v_call: TRBV6-5; d_call: .; cdr3_aa: CASSSWMRHLGNTIYF; cdr3_nt: TGTGCCAGCAGTTCGTGGATGAGGCACCTCGGAAACACCATATATTTT
j_call: TRBJ2-1; clone_size: .; v_call: TRBV28; d_call: .; cdr3_aa: CASSPSGVRNEQFF; cdr3_nt: TGTGCCAGCAGCCCGTCGGGAGTACGCAATGAGCAGTTCTTC
j_call: TRBJ2-1; clone_size: .; v_call: TRBV6-4; d_call: .; cdr3_aa: CASSESGLGEQFF; cdr3_nt: TGTGCCAGCAGTGAATCAGGGCTCGGCGAGCAGTTCTTC
j_call: TRBJ2-7; clone_size: .; v_call: TRBV18; d_call: TRBD1; cdr3_aa: CASSRDRESYEQYF; cdr3_nt: TGTGCCAGCTCCCGGGACAGGGAATCCTACGAGCAGTACTTC
j_call: TRBJ2-1; clone_size: .; v_call: TRBV7-3; d_call: TRBD2; cdr3_aa: CASSLVGGSANEQFF; cdr3_nt: TGTGCCAGCAGCTTAGTCGGCGGGAGTGCGAATGAGCAGTTCTTC
j_call: TRBJ1-2; clone_size: once; v_call: TRBV7-9; d_call: .; cdr3_aa: CASSLVAGEDYGYTF; cdr3_nt: TGTGCCAGCAGCTTAGTGGCAGGGGAGGACTATGGCTACACCTTC
j_call: TRBJ1-4; clone_size: .; v_call: TRBV7-8; d_call: .; cdr3_aa: CASSWGSGGAEKLFF; cdr3_nt: TGTGCCAGCAGCTGGGGGAGCGGGGGTGCTGAAAAACTGTTTTTT
j_call: TRBJ1-1; clone_size: .; v_call: TRBV14; d_call: .; cdr3_aa: CASSYKFDTEAFF; cdr3_nt: TGTGCCAGCAGTTATAAGTTTGACACTGAAGCTTTCTTT
j_call: TRBJ1-2; clone_size: .; v_call: TRBV6-1; d_call: .; cdr3_aa: CASSEGIYYGYTF; cdr3_nt: TGTGCCAGCAGTGAGGGGATTTACTATGGCTACACCTTC
j_call: TRBJ2-7; clone_size: once; v_call: TRBV9; d_call: .; cdr3_aa: CASSVEAGAYEQYF; cdr3_nt: TGTGCCAGCAGCGTAGAAGCAGGGGCCTACGAGCAGTACTTC
j_call: TRBJ2-1; clone_size: once; v_call: TRBV27; d_call: .; cdr3_aa: CASTSYGGSYNEQFF; cdr3_nt: TGTGCCAGCACTTCTTATGGGGGCTCCTACAATGAGCAGTTCTTC
j_call: TRBJ1-2; clone_size: .; v_call: TRBV7-8; d_call: .; cdr3_aa: CASSLGGFSDPSYGYTF; cdr3_nt: TGTGCCAGCAGCTTAGGGGGCTTCTCTGATCCCAGCTATGGCTACACCTTC
j_call: TRBJ2-7; clone_size: .; v_call: TRBV27; d_call: TRBD1; cdr3_aa: CASRRGTGTYEQYF; cdr3_nt: TGTGCCAGCAGGAGAGGGACAGGGACCTACGAGCAGTACTTC
j_call: TRBJ1-1; clone_size: .; v_call: TRBV7-9; d_call: TRBD1; cdr3_aa: CASSYLDRGLPMGTTEAFF; cdr3_nt: TGTGCCAGCAGTTACCTTGACAGGGGGCTTCCCATGGGAACAACTGAAGCTTTCTTT
j_call: TRBJ1-1; clone_size: .; v_call: TRBV30; d_call: .; cdr3_aa: CAWSVLRREAFF; cdr3_nt: TGTGCCTGGAGTGTACTAAGGAGAGAAGCTTTCTTT
j_call: TRBJ1-2; clone_size: .; v_call: TRBV30; d_call: .; cdr3_aa: CAWSGVGQVMYGYTF; cdr3_nt: TGTGCCTGGAGTGGTGTGGGTCAGGTGATGTATGGCTACACCTTC
j_call: TRBJ2-5; clone_size: once; v_call: TRBV6-2/TRBV6-3; d_call: .; cdr3_aa: CASSRAPGDRETQYF; cdr3_nt: TGTGCCAGCAGTCGAGCCCCGGGAGATCGAGAGACCCAGTACTTC
j_call: TRBJ2-2; clone_size: .; v_call: TRBV7-8; d_call: TRBD2; cdr3_aa: CASSTTAGGPYTGELFF; cdr3_nt: TGTGCCAGCAGCACCACGGCGGGAGGGCCTTACACCGGGGAGCTGTTTTTT
j_call: TRBJ2-7; clone_size: .; v_call: TRBV27; d_call: TRBD2; cdr3_aa: CASSSVSGSPHEQYF; cdr3_nt: TGTGCCAGCAGTTCGGTCAGCGGGAGTCCCCACGAGCAGTACTTC